A single sample is the source of the 6 T cell receptor beta chains below, sequenced in a study of multiple sclerosis patients with progressive multifocal leukoencephalopathy. Assay used: immunoSEQ multiplex PCR; TCRdb lists only in-frame clones, some missing. This table has 25,000 to 30,000 clones, around nine tenths appearing once. Documented time point: before natalizumab initiation. Sequenced material: PBMCs. These TCRs come from a human donor with multiple sclerosis.

This clone appeared a few times. The chain links TRBV10-2 to TRBJ1-2; 7 bases agree with TRBD1. CDR3 length: 14 amino acids. The V gene end was trimmed by 3 bases and the J gene end by 8 bases; junction bases not matched to a gene: 9. Germline values: CDR1 WSHSY, CDR2 SAAADI. CDR3 amino acids: CASSDRAGGTGYTF. The CDR3, as DNA: TGCGCCAGCAGTGATAGGGCAGGGGGAACGGGCTACACCTTC.

The chain has TRBV6-5 and TRBJ1-5; 10 bases match TRBD1. Germline V gene lookup returns CDR1 MNHEY and CDR2 SVGAGI. Germline trimming cut 6 bases from V and 2 bases from J; bases unmatched to any gene: 4. The CDR3 loop spans 15 amino acids. In nucleotides, the CDR3 is TGTGCCAGCAGCTCCGGGACAGGGGGCAATCAGCCCCAGCATTTT. It is translated as CASSSGTGGNQPQHF.

The V gene is TRBV7-3, the J gene TRBJ2-3; tentative D call: TRBD2 (6 bases). Germline V gene lookup returns CDR1 SGHTA and CDR2 FQGTGA. The CDR3 runs 13 residues. Deletions cut 1 base from V and 5 bases from J, with 7 bases between. The CDR3 here is CASSLMREDTQYF. The CDR3 DNA is TGTGCCAGCAGCTTAATGCGGGAAGATACGCAGTATTTT.

The V and J genes are TRBV5-1 and TRBJ2-1; D possibly matches TRBD1 or TRBD2 (5 bases each). This CDR3 comprises 15 residues. V lost 5 bases and J lost 3, with 15 bases in between. Germline V gives CDR1 SGHRS, CDR2 YFSETQ. DNA of the CDR3: TGCGCCAGCAGGTCCTGGGACGGAGACTACAATGAGCAGTTCTTC. This translates into CASRSWDGDYNEQFF. The variable domain in full, with the rest retrieved from reference TRBV5-1 and TRBJ2-1, is KAGVTQTPRYLIKTRGQQVTLSCSPISGHRSVSWYQQTPGQGLQFLFEYFSETQRNKGNFPGRFSGRQFSNSRSEMNVSTLELGDSALYLCASRSWDGDYNEQFFGPGTRLTVL.

V gene TRBV7-9 combines with J gene TRBJ1-5; the D is unclear. With 4 bases removed from V and 9 bases from J, the gap between germline ends came to 10 bases. Germline V gene lookup returns CDR1 SEHNR and CDR2 FQNEAQ (reference sequence). CDR3 size: 12 residues. CDR3: CASSSDVLPQHF. The CDR3, as DNA: TGTGCCAGCAGCTCGGACGTACTGCCCCAGCATTTT.

The rearrangement links TRBV11-2 to TRBJ1-1; no clear D. The length of the CDR3 is 16 residues. V was shortened by 7 bases and J by 1 base, with 19 bases between the two germline ends. Germline V gene lookup returns CDR1 SGHAT and CDR2 FQNNGV. The DNA of the CDR3 is TGTGCCAGCAACCTAAGGAGTGGCAGACCGAACACTGAAGCTTTCTTT. Residues: CASNLRSGRPNTEAFF.